This TCR beta chain stems from a study of T cell clusters in autoimmune cytopenias (dated by TCRdb to between 2017 and 2020). Notes on the research overall: Per sample, TRB sequencing gave a median depth of about 53,000 reads and a median of 2,350 distinct TRB clonotypes. Alongside healthy, CLL and autoimmune hepatitis controls, autoimmune cytopenia patients had their peripheral blood TRB and IGH repertoires sequenced at active disease and again during treatment follow-up. The goal of the study was to determine whether autoimmune cytopenia patients have a disease-specific immune repertoire signature that could serve as a blood-based biomarker.

Inclusive of the bounding cysteine and phenylalanine, the CDR3 is 15 residues long. The entry carries no DNA sequence. The germline V gene provides CDR1 MDHEN and CDR2 SYDVKM. TRB amplification used approximately 250 ng of peripheral blood genomic DNA, approximately 41,000 genome equivalents, per sample. With no count recorded, this clonotype is classed as medium-sized (0.01 to 0.1%) from frequency. The specificity of this receptor is unknown. The paper's findings and limits, for the study overall: The T cell clusters were defined in silico only, and their functional role remained to be validated experimentally. TRB repertoire shifts, with less even repertoires in secondary cytopenia and CLL, mostly reflected lymphoma bias rather than autoimmunity. In the comparison of secondary cytopenia with CLL, no cluster-lack signature showed up, apparently because the dominant lymphoma-associated repertoire masked the signature. Compared with active autoimmune hepatitis patients, healthy donors had almost three times as many exclusive TRB clusters, a finding consistent with an autoimmunity-wide signature. GLIPH results suggested that primary autoimmune cytopenia patients were missing physiological T cell clusters, with fewer than 60 clusters found only in healthy donors compared with approximately 16 found only in patients.

TRB rearrangements were amplified by multiplex PCR using a touch-down protocol with TRB-A and TRB-B primer pools mixed in one tube. Two consecutive PCR reactions with Phusion HS II polymerase added Illumina adapters and sample indices to the amplicons. The amplicons were purified from gel with the NucleoSpin Gel and PCR Clean-up kit, after which the amplicons were quantified by Qubit and checked for quality on an Agilent 2100 Bioanalyzer. Sequencing of the libraries was performed on an Illumina MiSeq with 600-cycle, single-indexed, paired-end runs. The study's processing was this. MiXCR version 2.1.12 with the default MiXCR reference library was used to align and assemble TRB reads. A clone was defined by each unique CDR3 nucleotide sequence, and the analysis included only productive sequences supported by at least two reads. To assess repertoire diversity, an R script computed alpha-parameterized diversity profiles (alpha 0 to 5), which included the Shannon (alpha 1) and Simpson (alpha 2) indices. The tcR package was used to compute combinatorial TRB VJ usage, which was then compared between cohorts by principal component analysis with ade4. GLIPH clustering of TCRbeta CDR3s was carried out on cohort pairs matched by age and read depth, and cluster frequencies were compared by Wilcoxon test. TCRdb reprocessed the sequencing reads and holds a single record per CDR3 protein sequence, with no DNA. The V and J calls follow TCRdb's processing rather than the paper's. This sample's table carries under 9,500 distinct CDR3 sequences. The ten largest clones represent 4.5% to 5% of the sample.

The receptor comes from a human donor with an autoimmune cytopenia or autoimmune hepatitis (not recorded which). Material: peripheral blood. The chain employs TRBV28 and TRBJ2-2; TCRdb outputs TRBD1, but without DNA this stays unchecked. The CDR3 corresponds to CASSAPGHPTGELFF.